The 3 T cell receptor beta chains presented below share a single source sample, sequenced in a study of beta chain features in type 1 diabetes. No antigen is known for these receptors. The sequenced template was cDNA made from the entire isolated RNA. The protocol was immunoSEQ multiplex PCR, while the TCRdb copy is restricted to in-frame clones and leaves out a portion. The repertoire consists of approximately 280,000 clones, with around 16% occurring once and the leading ten covering less than 0.02%. Regarding the study as a whole: When Type 1 diabetes patients were examined, their TCRB CDR3s proved moderately but significantly shorter in all four CD4+ subsets.

The sequenced sample consisted of naive CD4+ T cells from blood. Receptor source: a man aged 18 to 30 with type 1 diabetes.

A single count supports this clone. The J gene is TRBJ2-7, the V gene TRBV18; D not certain. V gave up 0 bases and J gave up 2 bases, with 8 bases separating them. The CDR3 spans 14 residues. Germline-derived CDR1 and CDR2 are KGHSH and LQKENI. In nucleotides, the CDR3 is TGTGCCAGCTCACCACCCTTAACACCCTACGAGCAGTACTTC. It specifies CASSPPLTPYEQYF. Using reference TRBV18 and TRBJ2-7 for the parts outside the CDR3, the full variable domain is NAGVMQNPRHLVRRRGQEARLRCSPMKGHSHVYWYRQLPEEGLKFMVYLQKENIIDESGMPKERFSAEFPKEGPSILRIQQVVRGDSAAYFCASSPPLTPYEQYFGPGTRLTVT.

The chain joins TRBV6-5 to TRBJ2-4; 11 bases are a match to TRBD2. The CDR3 is made up of 13 amino acids. V trimming: 6 bases; J trimming: 13 bases; junction bases outside the gene matches: 8. In germline, CDR1 is MNHEY, CDR2 SVGAGI. The CDR3: CASSKTSGSPQYF. The CDR3 region has the DNA TGTGCCAGCAGCAAAACTAGCGGGAGCCCCCAGTACTTC.

In nucleotides, the CDR3 is TGTGCCAGCGGGGCGGGCGGGAGCCTAAACTACAATGAGCAGTTCTTC. Residues: CASGAGGSLNYNEQFF. V and J are TRBV5-8 and TRBJ2-1; 7 bases are shared with TRBD2. V lost 7 bases to trimming and J lost 3 bases; unmatched junction nucleotides: 13. The CDR3 has 16 amino acids. Germline assignment: CDR1 SGHTS and CDR2 YDEGEE.